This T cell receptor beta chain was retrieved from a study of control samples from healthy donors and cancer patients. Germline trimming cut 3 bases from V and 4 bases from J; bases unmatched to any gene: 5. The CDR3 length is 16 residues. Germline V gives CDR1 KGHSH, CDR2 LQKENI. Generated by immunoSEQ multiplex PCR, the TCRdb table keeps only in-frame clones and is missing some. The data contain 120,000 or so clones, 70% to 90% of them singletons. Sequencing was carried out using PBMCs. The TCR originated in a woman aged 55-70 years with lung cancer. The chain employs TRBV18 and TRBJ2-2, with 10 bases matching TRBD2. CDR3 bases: TGTGCCAGCTCACCCGGGACTAGCGTTGGCACCGGGGAGCTGTTTTTT. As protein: CASSPGTSVGTGELFF. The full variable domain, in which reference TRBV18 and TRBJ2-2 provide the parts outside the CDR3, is NAGVMQNPRHLVRRRGQEARLRCSPMKGHSHVYWYRQLPEEGLKFMVYLQKENIIDESGMPKERFSAEFPKEGPSILRIQQVVRGDSAAYFCASSPGTSVGTGELFFGEGSRLTVL.